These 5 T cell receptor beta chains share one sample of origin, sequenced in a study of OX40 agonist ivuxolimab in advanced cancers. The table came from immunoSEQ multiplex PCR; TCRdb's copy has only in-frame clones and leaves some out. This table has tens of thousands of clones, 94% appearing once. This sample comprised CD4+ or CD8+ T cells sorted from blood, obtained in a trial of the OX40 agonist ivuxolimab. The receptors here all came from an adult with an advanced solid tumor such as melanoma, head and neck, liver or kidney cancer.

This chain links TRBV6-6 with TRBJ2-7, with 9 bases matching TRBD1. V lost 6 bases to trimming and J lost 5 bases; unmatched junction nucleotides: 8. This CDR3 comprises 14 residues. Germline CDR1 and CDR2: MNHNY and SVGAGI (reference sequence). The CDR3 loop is CASRYGDRVHEQYF. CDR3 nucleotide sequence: TGTGCCAGCAGATACGGGGACAGGGTCCACGAGCAGTACTTC.

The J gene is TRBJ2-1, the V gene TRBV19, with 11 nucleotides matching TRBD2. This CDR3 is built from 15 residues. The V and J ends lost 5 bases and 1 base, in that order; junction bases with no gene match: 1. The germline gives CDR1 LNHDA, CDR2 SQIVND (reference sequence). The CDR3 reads CASSLAGGSYNEQFF. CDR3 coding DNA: TGTGCCAGTAGTTTAGCGGGAGGGTCCTACAATGAGCAGTTCTTC.

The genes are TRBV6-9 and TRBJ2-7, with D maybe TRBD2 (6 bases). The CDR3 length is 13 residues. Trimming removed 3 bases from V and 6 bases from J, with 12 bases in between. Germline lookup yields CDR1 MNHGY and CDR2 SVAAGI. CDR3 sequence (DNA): TGTGCCAGCAGTTACGGGGACGGGAGCGAGCAGTACTTC. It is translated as CASSYGDGSEQYF.

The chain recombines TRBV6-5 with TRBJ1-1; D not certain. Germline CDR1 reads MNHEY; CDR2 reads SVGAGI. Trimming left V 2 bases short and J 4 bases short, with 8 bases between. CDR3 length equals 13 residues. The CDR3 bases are TGTGCCAGCAGTTACAGGGTTGGCACTGAAGCTTTCTTT. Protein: CASSYRVGTEAFF.

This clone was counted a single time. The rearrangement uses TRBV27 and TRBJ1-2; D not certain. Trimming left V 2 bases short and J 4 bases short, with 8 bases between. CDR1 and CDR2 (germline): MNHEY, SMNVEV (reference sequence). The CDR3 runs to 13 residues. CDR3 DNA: TGTGCCAGCAGTTTAGGTTCCAGCTATGGCTACACCTTC. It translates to CASSLGSSYGYTF.